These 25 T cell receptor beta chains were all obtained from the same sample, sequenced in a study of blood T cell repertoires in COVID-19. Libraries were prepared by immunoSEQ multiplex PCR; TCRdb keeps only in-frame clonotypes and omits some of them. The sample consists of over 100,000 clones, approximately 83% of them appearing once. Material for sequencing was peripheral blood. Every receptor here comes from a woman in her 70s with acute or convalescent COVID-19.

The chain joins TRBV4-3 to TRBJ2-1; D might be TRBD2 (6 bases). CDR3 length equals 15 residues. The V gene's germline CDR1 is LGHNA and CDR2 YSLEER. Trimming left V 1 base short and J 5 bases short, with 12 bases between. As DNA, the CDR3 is TGCGCCAGCAGCCAAGTCTCTGGAGGGAACAATGAGCAGTTCTTC. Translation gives CASSQVSGGNNEQFF.

The CDR3 coding sequence is TGTGCCAGCAGCTTGGCTATATCGAGCTCCTACGAGCAGTACTTC. It translates to CASSLAISSSYEQYF. The chain uses TRBV5-6 and TRBJ2-7, with unresolved D. The V gene lost 0 bases and the J gene lost 0 bases, with 10 bases spanning the gap. This CDR3 has 15 amino acids. Germline values: CDR1 SGHDT, CDR2 YYEEEE. Together with reference TRBV5-6 and TRBJ2-7, the CDR3 gives the full variable domain: DAGVTQSPTHLIKTRGQQVTLRCSPKSGHDTVSWYQQALGQGPQFIFQYYEEEERQRGNFPDRFSGHQFPNYSSELNVNALLLGDSALYLCASSLAISSSYEQYFGPGTRLTVT.

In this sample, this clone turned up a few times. In DNA form, the CDR3 reads TGTGCCAGCAGCTTGGGCCTAAGCGGGGGGGCCTACGAGCAGTACTTC. This encodes CASSLGLSGGAYEQYF. The chain joins TRBV5-6 to TRBJ2-7, with TRBD2 matching over 10 bases. The J segment lost 2 bases and the V segment lost 0 bases, leaving 5 bases of the junction unmatched. Germline CDR1 and CDR2: SGHDT and YYEEEE. The CDR3 totals 16 residues.

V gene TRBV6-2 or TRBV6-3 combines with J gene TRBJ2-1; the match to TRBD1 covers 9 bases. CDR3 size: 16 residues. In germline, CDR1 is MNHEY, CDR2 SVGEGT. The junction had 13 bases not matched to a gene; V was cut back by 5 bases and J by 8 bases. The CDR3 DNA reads TGTGCCAGCAGTGGGGCACCCGGGACAGGGACCGATGAGCAGTTCTTC. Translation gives CASSGAPGTGTDEQFF.

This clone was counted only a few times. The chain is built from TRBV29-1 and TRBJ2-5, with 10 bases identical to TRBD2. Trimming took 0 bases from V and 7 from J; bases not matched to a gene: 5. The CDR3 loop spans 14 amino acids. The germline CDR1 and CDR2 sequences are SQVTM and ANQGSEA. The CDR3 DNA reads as TGCAGCGTTGAAGATCTGGTAGCGGGGGGGACCCAGTACTTC. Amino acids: CSVEDLVAGGTQYF.

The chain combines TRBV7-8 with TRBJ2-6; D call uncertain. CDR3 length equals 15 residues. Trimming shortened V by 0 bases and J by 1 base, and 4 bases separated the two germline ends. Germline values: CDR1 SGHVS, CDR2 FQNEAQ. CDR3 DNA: TGTGCCAGCAGCTTAGCCGGGTCTGGGGCCAACGTCCTGACTTTC. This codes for CASSLAGSGANVLTF.

The CDR3 sequence is CASSKQGIYNEQFF. The CDR3 DNA sequence: TGTGCCAGCAGTAAACAGGGAATATACAATGAGCAGTTCTTC. The V gene is TRBV2, the J gene TRBJ2-1; D is possibly TRBD1 (6 bases). This CDR3 spans 14 amino acids. The germline V and J ends were trimmed by 5 bases and 4 bases, with 12 bases remaining between them. The V gene's germline CDR1 is SNHLY and CDR2 FYNNEI.

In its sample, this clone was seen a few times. The CDR3 DNA reads TGTGCCAGCAGTTTATCGGAGGGAAATCAGCCCCAGCATTTT. It encodes CASSLSEGNQPQHF. The chain links TRBV27 to TRBJ1-5; D is undetermined. CDR3 length: 14 residues. The V and J ends lost 0 bases and 4 bases respectively, with 7 bases between them. From germline, CDR1 is MNHEY and CDR2 SMNVEV (reference sequence).

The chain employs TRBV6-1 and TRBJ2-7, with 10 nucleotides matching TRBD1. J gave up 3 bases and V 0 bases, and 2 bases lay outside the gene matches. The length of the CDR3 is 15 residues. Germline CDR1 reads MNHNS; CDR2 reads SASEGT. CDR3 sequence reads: CASSEAGTGVYEQYV. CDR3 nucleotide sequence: TGTGCCAGCAGTGAAGCCGGGACAGGGGTCTACGAGCAGTACGTC.

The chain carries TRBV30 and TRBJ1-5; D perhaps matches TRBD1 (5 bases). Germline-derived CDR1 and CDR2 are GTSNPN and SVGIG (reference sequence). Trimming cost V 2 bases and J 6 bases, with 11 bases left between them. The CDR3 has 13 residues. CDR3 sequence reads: CAWSHQGGQPQHF. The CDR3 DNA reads TGTGCCTGGAGTCACCAGGGCGGTCAGCCCCAGCATTTT.

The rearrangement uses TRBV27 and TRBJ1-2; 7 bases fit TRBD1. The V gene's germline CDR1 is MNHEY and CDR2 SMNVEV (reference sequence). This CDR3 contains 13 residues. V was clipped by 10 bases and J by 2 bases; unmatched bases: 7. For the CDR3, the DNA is TGTGCCACCGGGACAGCCAGAAACTATGGCTACACCTTC. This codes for CATGTARNYGYTF.

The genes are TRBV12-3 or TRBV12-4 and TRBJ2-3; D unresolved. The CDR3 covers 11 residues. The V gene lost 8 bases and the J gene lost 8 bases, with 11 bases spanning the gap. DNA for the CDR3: TGTGCCAGCGGAGTAACAACTACGCAGTATTTT. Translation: CASGVTTTQYF.

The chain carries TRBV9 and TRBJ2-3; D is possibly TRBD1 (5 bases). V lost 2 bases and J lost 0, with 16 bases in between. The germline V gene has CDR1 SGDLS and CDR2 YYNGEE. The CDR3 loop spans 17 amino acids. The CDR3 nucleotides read TGTGCCAGCAGCGTCAGTTCAGGGATCCTTAGCACAGATACGCAGTATTTT. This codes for CASSVSSGILSTDTQYF.

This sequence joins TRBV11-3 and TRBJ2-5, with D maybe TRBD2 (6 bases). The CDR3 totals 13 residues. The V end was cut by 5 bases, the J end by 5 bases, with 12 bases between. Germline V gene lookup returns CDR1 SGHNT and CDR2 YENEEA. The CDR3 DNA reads TGTGCCAGCAGCCCTGCCGCGGGGGAGACCCAGTACTTC. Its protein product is CASSPAAGETQYF. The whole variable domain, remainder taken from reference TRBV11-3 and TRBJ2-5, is EAGVVQSPRYKIIEKKQPVAFWCNPISGHNTLYWYLQNLGQGPELLIRYENEEAVDDSQLPKDRFSAERLKGVDSTLKIQPAELGDSAVYLCASSPAAGETQYFGPGTRLLVL.

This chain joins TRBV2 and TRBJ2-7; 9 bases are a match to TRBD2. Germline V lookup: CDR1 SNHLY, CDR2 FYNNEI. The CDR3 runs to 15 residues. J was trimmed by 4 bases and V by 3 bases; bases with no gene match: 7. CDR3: CASSEVLAGNYEQYV. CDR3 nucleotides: TGTGCCAGCAGTGAGGTTCTAGCGGGAAATTACGAGCAGTACGTC.

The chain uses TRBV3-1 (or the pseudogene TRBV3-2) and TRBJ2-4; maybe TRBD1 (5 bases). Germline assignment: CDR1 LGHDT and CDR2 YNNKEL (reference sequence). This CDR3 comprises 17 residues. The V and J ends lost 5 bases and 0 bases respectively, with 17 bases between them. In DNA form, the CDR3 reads TGTGCCAGCAGCTACGAGAGGTGGGGCGTAGCCAAAAACATTCAGTACTTC. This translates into CASSYERWGVAKNIQYF.

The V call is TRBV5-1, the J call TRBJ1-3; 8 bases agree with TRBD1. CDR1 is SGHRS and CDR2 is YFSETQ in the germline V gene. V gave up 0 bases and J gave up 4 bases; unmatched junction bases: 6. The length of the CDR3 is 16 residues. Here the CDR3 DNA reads TGCGCCAGCAGCTTGGTTGGGACAGGCTACGGAAACACCATATATTTT. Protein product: CASSLVGTGYGNTIYF.

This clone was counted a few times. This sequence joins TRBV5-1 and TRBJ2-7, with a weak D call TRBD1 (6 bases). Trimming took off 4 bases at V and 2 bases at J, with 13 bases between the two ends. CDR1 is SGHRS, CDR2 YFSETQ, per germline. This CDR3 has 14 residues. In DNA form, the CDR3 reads TGCGCCAGCAGCCTCACCGAGGGGGCCTACGAGCAGTACTTC. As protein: CASSLTEGAYEQYF.

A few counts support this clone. CDR3 sequence reads: CACQQGSGYSQPQHF. The CDR3 DNA reads TGTGCCTGTCAACAGGGGTCGGGTTATAGTCAGCCCCAGCATTTT. J is TRBJ1-5 and V is TRBV30; 7 bases are shared with TRBD1. J gave up 6 bases and V 6 bases, and 14 bases lay outside the gene matches. Germline V gives CDR1 GTSNPN, CDR2 SVGIG (reference sequence). CDR3 length: 15 residues.

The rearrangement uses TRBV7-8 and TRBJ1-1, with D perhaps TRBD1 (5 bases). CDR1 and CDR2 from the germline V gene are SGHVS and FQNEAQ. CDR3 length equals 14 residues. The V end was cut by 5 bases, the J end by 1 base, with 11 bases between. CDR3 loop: CASSAGPWNTEAFF. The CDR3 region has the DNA TGTGCCAGCAGCGCAGGGCCGTGGAACACTGAAGCTTTCTTT.

CDR3 DNA sequence: TGTGCCAGCAGTGTAGATGACAGGTCTGGGGGTAAGCCCTCACCCCTCCACTTT. As protein: CASSVDDRSGGKPSPLHF. The genes are TRBV25-1 and TRBJ1-6; possibly TRBD1 for D (6 bases). The CDR3 sequence is 18 residues long. From germline, CDR1 is MGHDK and CDR2 SYGVNS. The V end was cut by 4 bases, the J end by 10 bases, with 26 bases between.

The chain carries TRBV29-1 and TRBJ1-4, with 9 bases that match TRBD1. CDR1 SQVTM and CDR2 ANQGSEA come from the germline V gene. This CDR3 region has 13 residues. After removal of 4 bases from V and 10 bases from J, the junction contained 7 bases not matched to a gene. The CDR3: CSVGTGESGKLFF. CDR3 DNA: TGCAGCGTTGGGACAGGGGAGAGCGGAAAACTGTTTTTT.

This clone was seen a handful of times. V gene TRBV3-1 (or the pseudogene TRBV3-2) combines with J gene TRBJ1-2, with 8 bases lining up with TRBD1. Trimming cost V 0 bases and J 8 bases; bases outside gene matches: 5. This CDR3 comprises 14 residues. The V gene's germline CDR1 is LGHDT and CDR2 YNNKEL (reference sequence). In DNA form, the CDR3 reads TGTGCCAGCAGCCAAGAGGACAGGGCCAGGGGCTACACCTTC. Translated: CASSQEDRARGYTF.

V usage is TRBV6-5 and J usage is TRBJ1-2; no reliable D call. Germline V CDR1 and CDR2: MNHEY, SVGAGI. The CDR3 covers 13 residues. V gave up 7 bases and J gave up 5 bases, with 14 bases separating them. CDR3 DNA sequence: TGTGCCAGCACCAAAGGACGGGAGTATGGCTACACCTTC. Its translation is CASTKGREYGYTF.

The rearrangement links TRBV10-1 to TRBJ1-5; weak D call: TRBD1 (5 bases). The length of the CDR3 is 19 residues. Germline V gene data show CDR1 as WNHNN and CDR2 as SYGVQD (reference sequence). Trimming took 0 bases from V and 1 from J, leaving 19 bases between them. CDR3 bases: TGCGCCAGCAGTGAGTCGAAGGGTACGGGGGACGGGAGCAATCAGCCCCAGCATTTT. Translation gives CASSESKGTGDGSNQPQHF.